This T cell receptor (beta chain) came from a study of sequential checkpoint blockade in melanoma. For the study at large: Maintenance nivolumab came after either treatment sequence.

V lost 5 bases to trimming and J lost 8 bases, with 12 bases between them. This CDR3 contains 13 residues. CDR1 is SGHVS and CDR2 is FNYEAQ in the germline V gene. This table comes from immunoSEQ multiplex PCR, and its TCRdb copy is limited to in-frame clones, with some not included. The sample lists about 27,000 clones; approximately 80% were seen once. Treatment denoted: randomized to nivolumab then ipilimumab (arm A) or the reverse (arm B). Patients had received no earlier DNA-damaging chemotherapy. From thawed PBMCs, live CD3+CD8+ cells negative for CD19 and CD56 were sorted. Sequences were derived from CD8+ T cells sorted from blood (inferred from file names), sampled from a patient given nivolumab and ipilimumab in sequence. The rearrangement uses TRBV7-6 and TRBJ1-4; D is perhaps TRBD1 (5 bases). The origin of this receptor is a human donor with melanoma. CDR3 amino acids: CASSPRQLEKLFF. The DNA for the CDR3 is TGTGCCAGCAGCCCGAGACAGCTGGAAAAACTGTTTTTT.